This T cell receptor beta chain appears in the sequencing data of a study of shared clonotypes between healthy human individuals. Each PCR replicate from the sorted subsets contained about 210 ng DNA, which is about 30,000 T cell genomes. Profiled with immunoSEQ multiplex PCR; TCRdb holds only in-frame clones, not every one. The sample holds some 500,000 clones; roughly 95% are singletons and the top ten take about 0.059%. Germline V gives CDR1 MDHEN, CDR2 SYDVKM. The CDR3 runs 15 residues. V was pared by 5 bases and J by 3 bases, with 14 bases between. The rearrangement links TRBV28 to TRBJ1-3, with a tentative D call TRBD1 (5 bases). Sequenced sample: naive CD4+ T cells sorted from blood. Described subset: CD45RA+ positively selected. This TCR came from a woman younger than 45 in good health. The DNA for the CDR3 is TGTGCCAGCAGTAAACCAGGGAATGGTGGAAACACCATATATTTT. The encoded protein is CASSKPGNGGNTIYF.